This T cell receptor beta chain was sequenced during a study of Ad26.COV2.S vaccination and SARS-CoV-2 variants. Study information: Ad26.COV2.S was injected intramuscularly once or twice, 56 days apart. Study-wide points: Non-spike TCR breadth did not differ much between vaccine and placebo recipients. The TCR breadth and depth analyses may have produced an underestimate of total T cell responses. Marked by substantial breadth, spike-specific CD8+ and CD4+ T cell responses were reportedly seen after vaccination.

The treatment was: 15 to 20 received Ad26.COV2.S at low or high dose, single or two shots; about five received placebo; per-sample allocation not given. It was on day 63 after the first vaccine or placebo injection that samples were taken. This clone occurred a few times. Its antigen is not known. Here immunoSEQ multiplex PCR was the method, and the copy in TCRdb shows in-frame clones only, minus some. The sample carries hundreds of thousands of clones, 83% recorded once. The length of the CDR3 is 14 residues. After removal of 4 bases from V and 2 bases from J, the junction contained 4 bases not matched to a gene. Germline values: CDR1 SGHTA, CDR2 FQGNSA.

The sequence derives from a person between 18 and 65 years old who received the Ad26.COV2.S COVID-19 vaccine or a placebo. The chain joins TRBV7-2 to TRBJ1-1; 7 bases match TRBD1. Here the sequenced sample was peripheral blood, taken in a trial of Ad26.COV2.S vaccine versus placebo. The CDR3 DNA sequence: TGTGCCAGCAGCTCATCAGGGGGAAACACTGAAGCTTTCTTT. It codes for CASSSSGGNTEAFF. The full variable domain, completed using reference TRBV7-2 and TRBJ1-1, is GAGVSQSPSNKVTEKGKDVELRCDPISGHTALYWYRQSLGQGLEFLIYFQGNSAPDKSGLPSDRFSAERTGGSVSTLTIQRTQQEDSAVYLCASSSSGGNTEAFFGQGTRLTVV.